What follows are 24 T cell receptor beta chains derived from one specimen sequenced in a study of T cell clones after liver transplantation. Measured with immunoSEQ multiplex PCR; TCRdb has only the in-frame clones, and not every one. The data hold tens of thousands of clones, with over 85% observed a single time. Sequencing was performed on CD4+ T cells from blood, taken before liver transplant. Receptors were obtained from a human donor who received a liver transplant.

The chain couples TRBV28 to TRBJ2-2, with D perhaps TRBD1 (7 bases). Germline V CDR1 and CDR2: MDHEN, SYDVKM. This CDR3 has 14 residues. V dropped 6 bases and J dropped 4 bases, with 12 bases sitting between them. The CDR3 region has the DNA TGTGCCAGCAGACCAGGGGGAGGCACCGGGGAGCTGTTTTTT. This translates into CASRPGGGTGELFF.

The chain recombines TRBV7-2 with TRBJ2-1, with TRBD1 matching 12 bases. CDR1 is SGHTA and CDR2 is FQGNSA in the germline V gene. With 5 bases clipped from V and 8 bases from J, the junction kept 10 bases outside the gene matches. This CDR3 spans 16 amino acids. For the CDR3, the DNA is TGTGCCAGCAGCCTACCTAAGGGACAGGGGGCCGATGAGCAGTTCTTC. It is translated as CASSLPKGQGADEQFF.

The chain carries TRBV11-3 and TRBJ1-1, with no clear D. This CDR3 contains 15 residues. Germline V gives CDR1 SGHNT, CDR2 YENEEA. V lost 5 bases and J lost 3, with 16 bases in between. CDR3 in DNA: TGTGCCAGCAGCCTCGAGCGGGTAAGACACACTGAAGCTTTCTTT. Its protein product is CASSLERVRHTEAFF.

Written as DNA, the CDR3 is TGTGCCAGCAGCTTCGACAGGGGAACCGGGGAGCTGTTTTTT. Translated: CASSFDRGTGELFF. The chain carries TRBV7-2 and TRBJ2-2, with 8 positions matching TRBD1. The CDR3 has 14 residues. CDR1 and CDR2 from the germline V gene are SGHTA and FQGNSA. V was pared by 3 bases and J by 5 bases, with 2 bases of the junction left unmatched.

The chain joins TRBV2 to TRBJ1-1, with D hard to call. This CDR3 comprises 13 residues. Germline-derived CDR1 and CDR2 are SNHLY and FYNNEI. Between the trimmed V and J ends, which lost 3 bases and 1 base, there was a span of 6 bases. CDR3 sequence: CASSDDWNTEAFF. CDR3 sequence (DNA): TGTGCCAGCAGTGATGACTGGAACACTGAAGCTTTCTTT.

The V gene is TRBV2, the J gene TRBJ2-1; 10 nucleotides line up with TRBD2. CDR1 is SNHLY, CDR2 FYNNEI, per germline. The trim removed 2 bases at V and 4 bases at J, leaving 8 bases unmatched. This CDR3 region has 17 residues. The CDR3 reads CASSESLWTSGYNEQFF. For the CDR3, the DNA is TGTGCCAGCAGTGAATCTTTGTGGACTAGCGGTTACAATGAGCAGTTCTTC.

The chain links TRBV27 to TRBJ2-7, with unresolved D. V was trimmed by 6 bases and J by 3 bases, leaving 18 bases between them. The germline CDR1 and CDR2 sequences are MNHEY and SMNVEV (reference sequence). The CDR3 spans 15 residues. The CDR3 DNA is TGTGCCAGCAGCTCAAGATATCTTAGCTTCTACGAGCAGTACTTC. This codes for CASSSRYLSFYEQYF.

This clone was seen a few times. This rearrangement joins TRBV6-5 to TRBJ2-3; D call uncertain. The CDR3 is 15 amino acids. The germline V gene encodes CDR1 MNHEY and CDR2 SVGAGI. The V gene lost 5 bases and the J gene lost 2 bases, with 14 bases spanning the gap. CDR3: CASSNRALSTDTQYF. The CDR3, as DNA: TGTGCCAGCAGTAACCGGGCCTTATCCACAGATACGCAGTATTTT.

This sequence joins TRBV18 and TRBJ1-1; 8 nucleotides agree with TRBD1. The CDR3 has 16 residues. The V gene's germline CDR1 is KGHSH and CDR2 LQKENI. V dropped 1 base and J dropped 1; count of bases not matched to a gene: 5. CDR3 in DNA: TGTGCCAGCTCACCACTAGGACAGGGTCAGAACACTGAAGCTTTCTTT. This gives the protein CASSPLGQGQNTEAFF.

The CDR3 reads CASSLAGGQLQETQYF. CDR3 coding DNA: TGCGCCAGCAGCTTGGCGGGTGGGCAACTCCAGGAGACCCAGTACTTC. The rearrangement joins TRBV5-1 to TRBJ2-5; D is ambiguous. V gave up 0 bases and J gave up 5 bases, with 17 bases separating them. The CDR3 extends over 16 amino acids. The germline CDR1 and CDR2 sequences are SGHRS and YFSETQ.

The chain carries TRBV7-3 and TRBJ2-2, with D perhaps TRBD1 (6 bases). The CDR3 spans 15 residues. The germline CDR1 and CDR2 sequences are SGHTA and FQGTGA. Trimming removed 5 bases from V and 3 bases from J, with 13 bases in between. CDR3 DNA sequence: TGTGCCAGCAGCCCCGCAGGGGTGGACACCGGGGAGCTGTTTTTT. Amino acids: CASSPAGVDTGELFF.

V usage is TRBV29-1 and J usage is TRBJ2-3; D unresolved. This CDR3 has 13 amino acids. Trimming left V 6 bases short and J 4 bases short, with 14 bases between. Germline CDR1 is SQVTM and CDR2 is ANQGSEA. CDR3 protein: CSVSVGWADTQYF. CDR3 DNA sequence: TGCAGCGTCTCTGTGGGTTGGGCAGATACGCAGTATTTT.

The rearrangement links TRBV5-1 to TRBJ2-2; 8 nucleotides line up with TRBD1. The V and J ends lost 6 bases and 4 bases, in that order; junction bases with no gene match: 11. The CDR3 runs to 16 residues. Germline V gives CDR1 SGHRS, CDR2 YFSETQ. This CDR3 reads CASTPTGQGATGELFF. Written as DNA, the CDR3 is TGCGCCAGCACACCTACCGGGCAGGGGGCCACCGGGGAGCTGTTTTTT.

The V and J genes are TRBV4-2 and TRBJ2-3; 11 bases fit TRBD2. Germline V gives CDR1 LGHNA, CDR2 YNFKEQ. The CDR3 has 18 amino acids. The V gene end was trimmed by 4 bases and the J gene end by 0 bases; junction bases not matched to a gene: 9. In DNA form, the CDR3 reads TGTGCCAGCAGCCGAGGCCAGCGGACTAGCGGGAGCACAGATACGCAGTATTTT. This translates into CASSRGQRTSGSTDTQYF.

Only one count was recorded for this clone. The chain employs TRBV7-9 and TRBJ1-4, with D uncertain. This CDR3 contains 15 residues. Per germline, CDR1 SEHNR and CDR2 FQNEAQ (reference sequence). Trimming pared 1 base from V and 2 bases from J, leaving 8 bases between. CDR3 in DNA: TGTGCCAGCAGCTTAGTTTCCGGGACTAATGAAAAACTGTTTTTT. This encodes CASSLVSGTNEKLFF.

In this sample, this clone turned up a few times. The chain combines TRBV5-1 with TRBJ1-1; no definite D call. Trimming removed 0 bases from V and 4 bases from J, with 10 bases in between. The germline gives CDR1 SGHRS, CDR2 YFSETQ. The CDR3 is made up of 14 amino acids. Written as DNA, the CDR3 is TGCGCCAGCAGCTTGGAGACATTGGGCACTGAAGCTTTCTTT. Residues: CASSLETLGTEAFF.

This clone appeared a single time. CDR3 coding DNA: TGTGCCATGAGGGAGTTCGATACGCAGTATTTT. Translating it yields CAMREFDTQYF. J is TRBJ2-3 and V is TRBV10-3, with a tentative D call TRBD2 (5 bases). In germline, CDR1 is ENHRY, CDR2 SYGVKD. Trimming stripped 9 bases from V and 6 bases from J, with 10 bases between. This CDR3 is built from 11 residues.

The CDR3 loop is CASSFLLNTEAFF. DNA of the CDR3: TGTGCCAGCAGCTTTTTATTGAACACTGAAGCTTTCTTT. This rearrangement joins TRBV7-2 to TRBJ1-1; D not resolved. Trimming left V 3 bases short and J 0 bases short, with 5 bases between. The CDR3 has 13 residues. CDR1 is SGHTA, CDR2 FQGNSA, per germline.

Judged by abundance, this clone is medium-sized (0.01 to 0.1%). The chain has TRBV7-9 and TRBJ2-7, with 9 nucleotides matching TRBD1. V trimming: 4 bases; J trimming: 11 bases; junction bases outside the gene matches: 6. The CDR3 covers 12 residues. Germline lookup yields CDR1 SEHNR and CDR2 FQNEAQ (reference sequence). CDR3 bases: TGTGCCAGCAGCTCAACAGGGGGCTGGGAGTACTTC. Protein: CASSSTGGWEYF.

The chain joins TRBV4-3 to TRBJ1-4; 9 nucleotides agree with TRBD1. Per the germline V gene, CDR1 is LGHNA and CDR2 is YSLEER. There are 16 residues in the CDR3. V was pared by 4 bases and J by 8 bases, with 11 bases of the junction left unmatched. The CDR3 coding sequence is TGCGCCAGCAGCCTCAGTACCGGGACAGGGAACGAAAAACTGTTTTTT. It yields the protein CASSLSTGTGNEKLFF.

J is TRBJ2-1 and V is TRBV21-1. TRBV21-1 is assigned pseudogene status. The CDR3 has 17 amino acids. CDR3: CASSKAKDGDLYNEQFF. The CDR3 nucleotides are TGTGCCAGCAGCAAAGCCAAGGACGGGGACCTCTACAATGAGCAGTTCTTC.

The chain links TRBV5-8 to TRBJ2-7; no definite D call. This CDR3 is built from 14 residues. Germline V gene sequence: CDR1 SGHTS, CDR2 YDEGEE. V lost 2 bases and J lost 7, with 16 bases in between. CDR3: CASSFESPQSEQYF. CDR3 bases: TGTGCCAGCAGCTTCGAGTCACCCCAGAGTGAGCAGTACTTC.

This clone was seen more than once but under ten times. This chain connects TRBV13 to TRBJ2-3, with 8 bases aligning to TRBD2. Germline V gene data show CDR1 as PRHDT and CDR2 as FYEKMQ (reference sequence). Unmatched junction bases numbered 20, after V lost 2 bases and J lost 4 bases. This CDR3 spans 20 amino acids. Here the CDR3 DNA reads TGTGCCAGCAGCTTAATCCAAAGGTTGAACGGGAGGGCCGAGGCAGATACGCAGTATTTT. Translated, it gives CASSLIQRLNGRAEADTQYF. The entire variable domain, with the rest obtained from reference TRBV13 and TRBJ2-3, is as follows: AAGVIQSPRHLIKEKRETATLKCYPIPRHDTVYWYQQGPGQDPQFLISFYEKMQSDKGSIPDRFSAQQFSDYHSELNMSSLELGDSALYFCASSLIQRLNGRAEADTQYFGPGTRLTVL.

V and J are TRBV29-1 and TRBJ2-1; 12 bases are shared with TRBD1. Germline assignment: CDR1 SQVTM and CDR2 ANQGSEA. The V segment lost 3 bases and the J segment 7 bases; nucleotides outside the gene matches: 4. This CDR3 contains 14 residues. For the CDR3, the DNA is TGCAGCGTTGAGGGGGGACAGGGGGCGAATGAGCAGTTCTTC. Amino acid sequence: CSVEGGQGANEQFF.